This T cell receptor (beta chain) was found in a study of blood T cells in healthy people across ages. A J-beta primer mix and a sample-barcoded 5' primer were used in a second PCR of roughly 7 to 12 cycles. TCRdb called the 5' RACE reads again in MiXCR, with one record for every CDR3 protein. Of 600,000 to 650,000 distinct CDR3 sequences in the sample, about 53% are singletons; the top ten hold around 37%. The ends lost 3 bases at V and 6 bases at J; junction bases unmatched: 5. The germline CDR1 and CDR2 sequences are SGHRS and YFSETQ. This CDR3 comprises 16 residues. Study results and caveats: Both naive CD4+ cell counts and diversity were greater in long-lived donors than in aged donors.

To note about this clonotype: The antigen remains undetermined.

The sample was blood. The genes are TRBV5-1 and TRBJ2-1, with 14 nucleotides matching TRBD2. This TCR was sampled from a man between 60 and 75 years old in good health. The CDR3 spells CASSSSGTSGSNEQFF. CDR3 DNA sequence: TGCGCCAGCAGCTCTTCCGGGACTAGCGGGAGCAATGAGCAGTTCTTC.